These 20 T cell receptor beta chains were all obtained from the same sample, sequenced in a study of beta chain features in type 1 diabetes. Investigators reverse transcribed all isolated RNA, so they sequenced expressed TCRB transcripts. Repertoires were generated with immunoSEQ multiplex PCR, while TCRdb's copy carries only in-frame clones and drops some. This sample has around 160,000 clones, with about 10% found just once. Their target antigens are unknown. Findings and limits, study-wide: Moderately but significantly shorter TCRB CDR3s were found in Type 1 diabetes patients in all four CD4+ subsets.

The material sequenced was central memory CD4+ T cells from blood. The receptor set was obtained from a woman in her thirties with type 1 diabetes.

In its sample, this clone was seen a few times. The chain recombines TRBV2 with TRBJ2-7; D uncertain. Germline loops: CDR1 SNHLY, CDR2 FYNNEI. V lost 7 bases and J lost 3, with 4 bases in between. This CDR3 comprises 10 residues. The CDR3 coding sequence is TGTGCCAGCAAGCGCTACGAGCAGTACTTC. Its translation is CASKRYEQYF.

In its sample, this clone was seen a few times. The chain combines TRBV7-2 with TRBJ2-7; possible D gene TRBD1, 5 bases. Germline CDR1 is SGHTA and CDR2 is FQGNSA. This CDR3 has 14 amino acids. V lost 1 base and J lost 6, with 13 bases in between. This chain's CDR3 is CASSLDRLGREQYF. The CDR3 DNA reads TGTGCCAGCAGCTTAGACAGGCTGGGCCGCGAGCAGTACTTC. The full variable domain, completed using reference TRBV7-2 and TRBJ2-7, is GAGVSQSPSNKVTEKGKDVELRCDPISGHTALYWYRQSLGQGLEFLIYFQGNSAPDKSGLPSDRFSAERTGGSVSTLTIQRTQQEDSAVYLCASSLDRLGREQYFGPGTRLTVT.

The V and J genes are TRBV30 and TRBJ2-7, with TRBD2 identical over 10 bases. The germline V gene has CDR1 GTSNPN and CDR2 SVGIG (reference sequence). The CDR3 contains 16 residues. V was pared by 0 bases and J by 6 bases, with 11 bases of the junction left unmatched. For the CDR3, the DNA is TGTGCCTGGAGTGTAGGGGCTAGCGGGAGTATTCTCGAGCAGTACTTC. It encodes CAWSVGASGSILEQYF.

The chain combines TRBV12-5 with TRBJ2-1, with TRBD2 matching 7 bases. Germline values: CDR1 LGHNT, CDR2 FRNRAP. There are 14 residues in the CDR3. V lost 4 bases to trimming and J lost 1 base; unmatched junction nucleotides: 1. The CDR3 sequence is CASGSSGSYNEQFF. The DNA for the CDR3 is TGTGCTAGTGGTTCTAGCGGTTCCTACAATGAGCAGTTCTTC.

This clone was seen a few times. This same CDR3 is encoded by further DNA sequences in the sample. The gene calls are TRBV29-1 and TRBJ2-5; 14 bases match TRBD2. Per the germline V gene, CDR1 is SQVTM and CDR2 is ANQGSEA. The V gene end was trimmed by 6 bases and the J gene end by 5 bases; junction bases not matched to a gene: 8. The CDR3 extends over 15 amino acids. CDR3 DNA sequence: TGCAGCGTAACGGGGACTAGCGGGAGCGGGGAGACCCAGTACTTC. This translates into CSVTGTSGSGETQYF.

In this sample, this clone turned up a few times. The chain combines TRBV7-2 with TRBJ2-1, with D hard to call. V was pared by 2 bases and J by 3 bases, with 11 bases between. CDR1 and CDR2 (germline): SGHTA, FQGNSA. This CDR3 region has 15 residues. CDR3 DNA: TGTGCCAGCAGCTTACTCGGCGGATTCTACAATGAGCAGTTCTTC. This sequence encodes CASSLLGGFYNEQFF. Variable domain in full (rest from reference TRBV7-2 and TRBJ2-1): GAGVSQSPSNKVTEKGKDVELRCDPISGHTALYWYRQSLGQGLEFLIYFQGNSAPDKSGLPSDRFSAERTGGSVSTLTIQRTQQEDSAVYLCASSLLGGFYNEQFFGPGTRLTVL.

This clone was seen more than once but under ten times. The CDR3 spells CASSLGGGYNEQFF. The CDR3 DNA sequence: TGTGCCAGCAGCCTCGGGGGAGGGTACAATGAGCAGTTCTTC. The rearrangement links TRBV5-4 to TRBJ2-1; 7 bases match TRBD2. Germline CDR1 is SGHNT and CDR2 is YYREEE (reference sequence). The CDR3 is made up of 14 amino acids. V gave up 4 bases and J gave up 4 bases; unmatched junction bases: 5.

The V and J genes are TRBV18 and TRBJ2-3; 7 bases map to TRBD2. The CDR3 loop spans 16 amino acids. Germline V gene lookup returns CDR1 KGHSH and CDR2 LQKENI. V gave up 1 base and J gave up 7 bases; unmatched junction bases: 11. The CDR3, as DNA: TGTGCCAGCTCACCACGCCCCCCGACTAGCAGAAATACGCAGTATTTT. It yields the protein CASSPRPPTSRNTQYF. The full variable domain, rest sourced from reference TRBV18 and TRBJ2-3, is NAGVMQNPRHLVRRRGQEARLRCSPMKGHSHVYWYRQLPEEGLKFMVYLQKENIIDESGMPKERFSAEFPKEGPSILRIQQVVRGDSAAYFCASSPRPPTSRNTQYFGPGTRLTVL.

The gene calls are TRBV30 and TRBJ2-5; D is perhaps TRBD2 (6 bases). Germline-derived CDR1 and CDR2 are GTSNPN and SVGIG (reference sequence). V was pared by 5 bases and J by 5 bases, with 18 bases between. The CDR3 covers 14 residues. CDR3 region: CAWVRAGPLETQYF. CDR3 nucleotide sequence: TGTGCCTGGGTGAGGGCGGGACCCCTGGAGACCCAGTACTTC.

This clone has just a few counts. The gene calls are TRBV27 and TRBJ2-6; D call uncertain. The ends were cut back, 6 bases at V and 2 bases at J, with 8 bases in the middle. This CDR3 region has 14 residues. Per germline, CDR1 MNHEY and CDR2 SMNVEV (reference sequence). CDR3 residues: CASSLFPGANVLTF. The DNA for the CDR3 is TGTGCCAGCAGCCTTTTCCCTGGGGCCAACGTCCTGACTTTC.

This clone was picked up a small number of times. The chain combines TRBV6-5 with TRBJ2-1; 8 nucleotides align to TRBD2. The germline V gene encodes CDR1 MNHEY and CDR2 SVGAGI. With 5 bases clipped from V and 5 bases from J, the junction kept 8 bases outside the gene matches. This CDR3 is built from 15 residues. CDR3 DNA sequence: TGTGCCAGCAGTCCAGCGGGAGTAGTCAACAATGAGCAGTTCTTC. This encodes CASSPAGVVNNEQFF.

This clone has at least ten counts. The CDR3, as DNA: TGTGCCATCAGTGAGGAAGATCAGGGGCTTGACACTGAAGCTTTCTTT. It yields the protein CAISEEDQGLDTEAFF. This chain links TRBV10-3 with TRBJ1-1; D possibly corresponds to TRBD1 (6 bases). The CDR3 loop spans 16 amino acids. Germline V CDR1 and CDR2: ENHRY, SYGVKD. The ends were cut back, 2 bases at V and 3 bases at J, with 16 bases in the middle.

This chain connects TRBV5-1 to TRBJ2-3; 14 bases agree with TRBD2. Unmatched junction bases numbered 16, after V lost 4 bases and J lost 9 bases. The germline gives CDR1 SGHRS, CDR2 YFSETQ. The CDR3 runs to 18 residues. In DNA form, the CDR3 reads TGCGCCAGCAGCACGGAGGCTCAGACTAGCGGGAGGGTAAGAACGCAGTATTTT. As protein: CASSTEAQTSGRVRTQYF.

This clone was seen more than once but under ten times. The V and J genes are TRBV27 and TRBJ1-5; no definite D call. Trimming pared 6 bases from V and 7 bases from J, leaving 22 bases between. This CDR3 region has 16 residues. Germline V gene lookup returns CDR1 MNHEY and CDR2 SMNVEV (reference sequence). CDR3 sequence reads: CASRSADAWEGQPQHF. The DNA of the CDR3 is TGTGCCAGCAGATCCGCGGACGCCTGGGAGGGACAGCCCCAGCATTTT.

This clone showed up just a few times. The chain couples TRBV7-9 to TRBJ2-7; D might be TRBD1 (6 bases). Germline CDR1 SEHNR, CDR2 FQNEAQ (reference sequence). The germline V and J ends were trimmed by 2 bases and 7 bases, with 12 bases remaining between them. This CDR3 spans 13 amino acids. Here the CDR3 reads CASSLNVQGEQYF. The DNA for the CDR3 is TGTGCCAGCAGCTTAAATGTGCAGGGGGAGCAGTACTTC.

This clone was counted only a few times. V and J are TRBV5-1 and TRBJ1-2, with D perhaps TRBD1 (5 bases). The V end lost 3 bases, the J end lost 2 bases, and 14 bases lay between the germline ends. The CDR3 extends over 15 amino acids. Germline CDR1 SGHRS, CDR2 YFSETQ. In nucleotides, the CDR3 is TGCGCCAGCAGCTACAACTGGCGGGACAACTATGGCTACACCTTC. Translation: CASSYNWRDNYGYTF.

The V call is TRBV7-2, the J call TRBJ2-1; 7 bases agree with TRBD2. Germline values: CDR1 SGHTA, CDR2 FQGNSA. This CDR3 comprises 15 residues. V gave up 5 bases and J gave up 4 bases; unmatched junction bases: 8. The CDR3 DNA reads TGTGCCAGCAGCACGCAAGCGGGATTATACAATGAGCAGTTCTTC. This translates into CASSTQAGLYNEQFF.

V is TRBV5-1 and J is TRBJ1-1; 7 positions agree with TRBD1. The CDR3 totals 12 residues. Trimming took 3 bases from V and 11 from J; bases not matched to a gene: 7. Germline CDR1 is SGHRS and CDR2 is YFSETQ. As DNA, the CDR3 is TGCGCCAGCAGCTCAGGGACAGTCCCGGCTTTCTTT. It yields the protein CASSSGTVPAFF.

This clone has more than one count but fewer than ten. The rearrangement joins TRBV14 to TRBJ2-7, with 8 bases matching TRBD2. This CDR3 is 13 amino acids long. The J segment lost 6 bases and the V segment lost 3 bases, leaving 4 bases of the junction unmatched. Germline V gives CDR1 SGHDN, CDR2 FVKESK. CDR3 sequence reads: CASSHYSGSEQYF. The CDR3 region has the DNA TGTGCCAGCAGCCACTACAGCGGGAGCGAGCAGTACTTC.

This clone has only a few counts. The chain recombines TRBV19 with TRBJ2-1, with D perhaps matching TRBD2 (5 bases). The CDR3 consists of 15 residues. CDR1 and CDR2 from the germline V gene are LNHDA and SQIVND (reference sequence). The V gene lost 6 bases and the J gene lost 5 bases, with 17 bases spanning the gap. CDR3 DNA sequence: TGTGCCAGTAGATCCCTGGCGGGCCCAGACAATGAGCAGTTCTTC. Translating gives CASRSLAGPDNEQFF.